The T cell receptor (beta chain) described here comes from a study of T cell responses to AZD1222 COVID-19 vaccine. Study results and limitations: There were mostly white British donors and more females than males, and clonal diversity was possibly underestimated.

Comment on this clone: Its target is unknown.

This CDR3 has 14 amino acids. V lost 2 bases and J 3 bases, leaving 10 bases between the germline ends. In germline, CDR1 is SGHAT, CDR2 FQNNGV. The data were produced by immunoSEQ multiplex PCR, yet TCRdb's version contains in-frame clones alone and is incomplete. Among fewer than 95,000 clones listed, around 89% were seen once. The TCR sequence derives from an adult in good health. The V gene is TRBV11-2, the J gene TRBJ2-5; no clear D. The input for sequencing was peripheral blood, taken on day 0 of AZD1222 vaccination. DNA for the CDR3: TGTGCCAGCAGCTTATGGGAAGAGGAAGAGACCCAGTACTTC. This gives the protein CASSLWEEEETQYF.